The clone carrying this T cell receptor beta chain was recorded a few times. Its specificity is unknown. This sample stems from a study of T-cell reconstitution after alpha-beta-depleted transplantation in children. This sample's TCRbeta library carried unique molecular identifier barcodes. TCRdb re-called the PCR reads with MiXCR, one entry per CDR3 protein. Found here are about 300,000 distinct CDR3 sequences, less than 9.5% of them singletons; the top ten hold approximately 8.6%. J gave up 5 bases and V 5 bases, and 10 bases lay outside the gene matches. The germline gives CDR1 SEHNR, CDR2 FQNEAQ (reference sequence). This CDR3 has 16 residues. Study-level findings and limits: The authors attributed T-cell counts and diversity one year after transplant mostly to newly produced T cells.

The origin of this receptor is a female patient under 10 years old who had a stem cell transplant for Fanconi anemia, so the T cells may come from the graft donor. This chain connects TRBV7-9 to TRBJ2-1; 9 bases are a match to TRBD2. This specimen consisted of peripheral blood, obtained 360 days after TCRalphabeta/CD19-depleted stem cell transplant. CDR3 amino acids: CASSPRGGAGDNEQFF. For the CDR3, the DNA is TGTGCCAGCAGCCCGCGGGGGGGGGCTGGGGACAATGAGCAGTTCTTC.